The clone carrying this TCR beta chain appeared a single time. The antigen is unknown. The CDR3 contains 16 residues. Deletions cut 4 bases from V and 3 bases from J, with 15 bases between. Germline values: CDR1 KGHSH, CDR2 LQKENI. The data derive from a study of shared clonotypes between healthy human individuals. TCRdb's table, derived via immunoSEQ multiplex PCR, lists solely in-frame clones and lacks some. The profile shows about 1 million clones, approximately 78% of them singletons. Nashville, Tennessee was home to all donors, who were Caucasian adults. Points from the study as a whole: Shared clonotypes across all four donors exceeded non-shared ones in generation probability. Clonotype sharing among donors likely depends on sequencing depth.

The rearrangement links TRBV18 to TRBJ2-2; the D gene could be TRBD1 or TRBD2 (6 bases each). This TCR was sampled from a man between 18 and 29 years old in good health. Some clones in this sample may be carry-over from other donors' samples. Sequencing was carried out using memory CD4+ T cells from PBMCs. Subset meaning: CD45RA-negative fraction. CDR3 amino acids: CASSQFTGADTGELFF. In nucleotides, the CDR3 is TGTGCCAGCTCACAGTTTACGGGGGCGGACACCGGGGAGCTGTTTTTT.